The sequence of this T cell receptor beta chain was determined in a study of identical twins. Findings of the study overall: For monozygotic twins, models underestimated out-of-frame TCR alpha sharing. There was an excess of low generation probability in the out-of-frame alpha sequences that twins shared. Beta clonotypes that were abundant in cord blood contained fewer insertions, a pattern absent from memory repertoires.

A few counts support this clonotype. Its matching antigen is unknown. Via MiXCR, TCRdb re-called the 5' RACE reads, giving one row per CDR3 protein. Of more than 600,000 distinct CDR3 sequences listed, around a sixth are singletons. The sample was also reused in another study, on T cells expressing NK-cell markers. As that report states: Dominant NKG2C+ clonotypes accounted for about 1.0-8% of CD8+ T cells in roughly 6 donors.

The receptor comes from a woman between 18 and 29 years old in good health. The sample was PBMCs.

CDR3 in DNA: TGCGCCAGCAGTGAAGGAGGTAGCGGGGCCTCAGGAAGGGAGCAGTACTTC. Amino acids: CASSEGGSGASGREQYF. J is TRBJ2-7 and V is TRBV10-1; the match to TRBD2 covers 8 bases. The V gene end was trimmed by 3 bases and the J gene end by 7 bases; junction bases not matched to a gene: 17. The V gene's germline CDR1 is WNHNN and CDR2 SYGVQD (reference sequence). The CDR3 loop spans 17 amino acids.